This T cell receptor (beta chain) emerged from a study of blood T cell repertoires in COVID-19. Study-level background: Samples representing acute and convalescent COVID-19 were sourced from the United States, Italy and Spain. PBMCs, B-cell-depleted T cells, or T cells provided the cDNA or gDNA that made up the material.

Per germline, CDR1 SGHDN and CDR2 FVKESK. The V gene lost 0 bases and the J gene lost 12 bases, with 14 bases spanning the gap. The CDR3 sequence is 13 residues long. The repertoire was sequenced with immunoSEQ multiplex PCR; TCRdb's copy has only in-frame clones and lacks some. The table shows 120,000 to 150,000 clones, with less than 80% occurring only once. This chain links TRBV14 with TRBJ1-2; D perhaps matches TRBD1 (5 bases). The sequencing input was peripheral blood. This receptor was identified in a man between 60 and 75 years old with acute or convalescent COVID-19. The CDR3 nucleotides read TGTGCCAGCAGCCAAGAATCGACAGAGGTTGACACCTTC. It translates to CASSQESTEVDTF.